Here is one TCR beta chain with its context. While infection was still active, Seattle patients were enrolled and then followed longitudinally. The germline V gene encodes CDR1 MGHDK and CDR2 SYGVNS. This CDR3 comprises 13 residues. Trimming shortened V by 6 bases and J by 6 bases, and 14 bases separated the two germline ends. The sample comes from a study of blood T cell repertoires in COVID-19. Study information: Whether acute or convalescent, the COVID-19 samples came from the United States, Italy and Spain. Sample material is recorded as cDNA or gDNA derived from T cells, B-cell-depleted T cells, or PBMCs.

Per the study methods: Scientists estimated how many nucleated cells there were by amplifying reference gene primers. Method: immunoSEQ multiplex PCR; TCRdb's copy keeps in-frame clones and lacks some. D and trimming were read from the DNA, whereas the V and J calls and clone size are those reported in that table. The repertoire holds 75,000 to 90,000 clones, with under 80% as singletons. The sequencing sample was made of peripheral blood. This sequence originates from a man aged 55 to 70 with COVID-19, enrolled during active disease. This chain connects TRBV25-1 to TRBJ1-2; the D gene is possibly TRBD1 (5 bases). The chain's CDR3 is CASSPGAGHGYTF. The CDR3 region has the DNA TGTGCCAGCAGCCCTGGGGCAGGGCATGGCTACACCTTC.